This T cell receptor (beta chain) was observed in a study of T-cell memory formation after mild COVID-19. General study findings and limits: SARS-CoV-2 specificity of second-wave clones peaking day 37 was unconfirmed.

TCR alpha and TCR beta cDNA libraries with sample barcodes and UMIs came from 5'RACE using constant-segment primers. In TCRdb, the 5' RACE reads were re-called with MiXCR into one record per CDR3 protein. The data show roughly 50,000 distinct CDR3 sequences, approximately 12% seen once. Remarks on this clonotype: Its specificity is unknown.

Sequenced material: PBMCs or a T cell subset sorted from them (not recorded which). The TCR sequence derives from a man aged 18-30 years who had mild COVID-19 (a few samples of this study predate the infection). Cell type and time point are not known.

CDR3 sequence: CASVDLVREQFF. The CDR3 DNA sequence: TGTGCCAGCGTAGACTTAGTGCGGGAGCAGTTCTTC. The J gene is TRBJ2-1, the V gene TRBV25-1; D is unclear. CDR1 and CDR2 from the germline V gene are MGHDK and SYGVNS. The CDR3 spans 12 residues. V lost 8 bases and J lost 10, with 15 bases in between.